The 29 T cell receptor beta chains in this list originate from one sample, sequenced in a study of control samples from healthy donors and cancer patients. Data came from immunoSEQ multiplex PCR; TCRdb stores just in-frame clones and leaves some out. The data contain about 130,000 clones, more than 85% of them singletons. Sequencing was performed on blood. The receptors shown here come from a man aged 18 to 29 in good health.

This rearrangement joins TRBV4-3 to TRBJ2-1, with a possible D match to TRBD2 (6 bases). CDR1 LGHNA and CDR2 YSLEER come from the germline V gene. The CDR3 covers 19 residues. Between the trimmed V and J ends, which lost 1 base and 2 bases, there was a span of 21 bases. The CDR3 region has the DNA TGCGCCAGCAGCCAAGGGGATCTACGGGAGCTCCGACCCTACAATGAGCAGTTCTTC. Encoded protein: CASSQGDLRELRPYNEQFF.

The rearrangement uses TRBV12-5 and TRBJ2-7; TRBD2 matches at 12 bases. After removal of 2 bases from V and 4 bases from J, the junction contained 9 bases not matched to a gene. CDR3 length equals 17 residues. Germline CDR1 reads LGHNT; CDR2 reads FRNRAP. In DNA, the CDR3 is TGTGCTAGTGGTTTGCCCAGACTAGCGGGAGTAGGGTACGAGCAGTACTTC. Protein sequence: CASGLPRLAGVGYEQYF. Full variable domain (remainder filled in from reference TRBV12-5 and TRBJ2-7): DARVTQTPRHKVTEMGQEVTMRCQPILGHNTVFWYRQTMMQGLELLAYFRNRAPLDDSGMPKDRFSAEMPDATLATLKIQPSEPRDSAVYFCASGLPRLAGVGYEQYFGPGTRLTVT.

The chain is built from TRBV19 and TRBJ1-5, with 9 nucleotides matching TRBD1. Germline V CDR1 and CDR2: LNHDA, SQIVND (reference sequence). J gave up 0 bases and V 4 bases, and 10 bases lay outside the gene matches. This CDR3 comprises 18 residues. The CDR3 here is CASSSPGDRDYSNQPQHF. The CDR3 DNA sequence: TGTGCCAGTAGTAGCCCCGGGGACAGGGATTATAGCAATCAGCCCCAGCATTTT.

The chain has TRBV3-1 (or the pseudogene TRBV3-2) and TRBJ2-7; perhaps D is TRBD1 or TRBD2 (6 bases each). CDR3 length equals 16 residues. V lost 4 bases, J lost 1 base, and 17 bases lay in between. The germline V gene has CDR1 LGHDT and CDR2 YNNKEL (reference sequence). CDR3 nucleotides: TGTGCCAGCAGCCCAACCCAGGGGAGGAGTTCCTACGAGCAGTACTTC. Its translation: CASSPTQGRSSYEQYF.

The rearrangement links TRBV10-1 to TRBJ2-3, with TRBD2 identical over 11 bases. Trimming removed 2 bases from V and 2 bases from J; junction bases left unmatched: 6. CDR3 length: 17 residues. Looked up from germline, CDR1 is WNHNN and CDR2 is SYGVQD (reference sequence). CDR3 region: CASSEGLAGGPTDTQYF. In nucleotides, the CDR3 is TGCGCCAGCAGTGAGGGGTTAGCGGGAGGGCCCACAGATACGCAGTATTTT.

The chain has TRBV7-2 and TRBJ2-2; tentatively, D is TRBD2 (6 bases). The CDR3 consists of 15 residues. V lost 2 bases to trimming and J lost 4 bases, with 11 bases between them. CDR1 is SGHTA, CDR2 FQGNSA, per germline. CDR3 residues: CASSLPQEGTGELFF. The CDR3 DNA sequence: TGTGCCAGCAGCTTACCCCAGGAGGGCACCGGGGAGCTGTTTTTT.

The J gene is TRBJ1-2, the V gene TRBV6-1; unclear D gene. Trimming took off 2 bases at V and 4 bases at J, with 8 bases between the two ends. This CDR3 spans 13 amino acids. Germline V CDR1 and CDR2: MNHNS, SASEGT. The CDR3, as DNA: TGTGCCAGCAGTGAACACTTCCTCTATGGCTACACCTTC. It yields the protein CASSEHFLYGYTF.

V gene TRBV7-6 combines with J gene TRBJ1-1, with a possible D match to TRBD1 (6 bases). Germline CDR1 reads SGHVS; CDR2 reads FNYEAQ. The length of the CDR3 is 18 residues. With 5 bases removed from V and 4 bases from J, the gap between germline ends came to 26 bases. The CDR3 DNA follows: TGTGCCAGCAGCCCAGCTCCGTGGGAGACAGGCCATTTCACTGAAGCTTTCTTT. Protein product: CASSPAPWETGHFTEAFF.

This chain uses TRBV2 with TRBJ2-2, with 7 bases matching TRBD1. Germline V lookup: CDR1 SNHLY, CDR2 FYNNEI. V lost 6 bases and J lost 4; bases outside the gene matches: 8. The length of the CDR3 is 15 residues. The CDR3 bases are TGTGCCAGCAGCAGTACAGGGGCCCGCACCGGGGAGCTGTTTTTT. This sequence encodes CASSSTGARTGELFF.

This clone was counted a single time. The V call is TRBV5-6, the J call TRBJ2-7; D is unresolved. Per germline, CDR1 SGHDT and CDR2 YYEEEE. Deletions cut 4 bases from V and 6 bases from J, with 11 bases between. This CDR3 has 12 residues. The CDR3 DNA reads TGTGCCAGCAGCCTGAGACTGGGCGAGCAGTACTTC. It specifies CASSLRLGEQYF.

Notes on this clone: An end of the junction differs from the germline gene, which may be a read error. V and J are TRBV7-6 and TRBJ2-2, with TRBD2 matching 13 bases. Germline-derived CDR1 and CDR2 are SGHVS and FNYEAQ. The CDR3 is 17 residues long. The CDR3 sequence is CASSLAGLAGLVGELFF. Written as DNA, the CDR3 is TGTGCCAGCAGCCTAGCGGGACTAGCGGGATTGGTCGGGGAGCTGTTTTTT.

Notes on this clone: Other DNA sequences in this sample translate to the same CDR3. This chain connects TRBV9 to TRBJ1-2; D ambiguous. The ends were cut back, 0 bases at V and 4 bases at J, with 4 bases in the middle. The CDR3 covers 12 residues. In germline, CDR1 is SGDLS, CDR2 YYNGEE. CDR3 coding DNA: TGTGCCAGCAGCGTAGACAGCTATGGCTACACCTTC. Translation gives CASSVDSYGYTF.

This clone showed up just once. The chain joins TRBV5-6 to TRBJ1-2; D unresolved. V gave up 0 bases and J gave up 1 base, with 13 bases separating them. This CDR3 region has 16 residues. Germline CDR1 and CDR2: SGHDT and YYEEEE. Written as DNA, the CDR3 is TGTGCCAGCAGCTTGGGACCGAACCTTAATAACTATGGCTACACCTTC. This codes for CASSLGPNLNNYGYTF.

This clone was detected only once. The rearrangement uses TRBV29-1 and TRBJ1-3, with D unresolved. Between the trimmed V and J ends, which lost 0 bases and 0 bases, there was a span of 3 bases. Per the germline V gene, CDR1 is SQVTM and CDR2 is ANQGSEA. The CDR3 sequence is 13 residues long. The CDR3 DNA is TGCAGCGTTGAAGAGCCCTCTGGAAACACCATATATTTT. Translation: CSVEEPSGNTIYF.

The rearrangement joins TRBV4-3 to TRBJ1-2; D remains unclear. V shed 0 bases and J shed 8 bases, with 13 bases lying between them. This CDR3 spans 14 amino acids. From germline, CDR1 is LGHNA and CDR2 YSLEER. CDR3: CASSQDHSTRGYTF. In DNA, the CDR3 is TGCGCCAGCAGCCAAGATCATTCGACGCGGGGCTACACCTTC.

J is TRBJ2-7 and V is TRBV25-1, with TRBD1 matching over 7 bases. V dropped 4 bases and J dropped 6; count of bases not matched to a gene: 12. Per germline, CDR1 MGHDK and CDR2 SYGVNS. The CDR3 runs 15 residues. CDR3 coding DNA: TGTGCCAGCAGTGGAGCCGGGACAGCCTTTGGCGAGCAGTACTTC. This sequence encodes CASSGAGTAFGEQYF.

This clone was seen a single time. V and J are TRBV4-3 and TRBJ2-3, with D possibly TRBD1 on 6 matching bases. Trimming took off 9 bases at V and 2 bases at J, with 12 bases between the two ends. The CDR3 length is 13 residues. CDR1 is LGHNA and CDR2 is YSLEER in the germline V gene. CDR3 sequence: CASGQSHTDTQYF. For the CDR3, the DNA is TGCGCCAGTGGACAGTCTCACACAGATACGCAGTATTTT.

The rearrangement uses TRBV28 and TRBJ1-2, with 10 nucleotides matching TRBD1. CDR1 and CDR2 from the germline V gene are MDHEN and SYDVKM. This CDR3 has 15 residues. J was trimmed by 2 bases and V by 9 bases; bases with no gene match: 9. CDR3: CASYGTGVANYGYTF. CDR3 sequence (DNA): TGTGCCAGTTACGGGACAGGGGTTGCAAACTATGGCTACACCTTC.

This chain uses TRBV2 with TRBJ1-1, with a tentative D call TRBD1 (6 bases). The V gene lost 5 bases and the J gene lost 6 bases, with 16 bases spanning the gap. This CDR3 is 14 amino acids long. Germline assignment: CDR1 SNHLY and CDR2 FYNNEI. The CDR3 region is CASSRQDPLSEAFF. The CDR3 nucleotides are TGTGCCAGCAGTCGACAGGACCCGTTGTCTGAAGCTTTCTTT. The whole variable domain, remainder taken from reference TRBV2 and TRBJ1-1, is EPEVTQTPSHQVTQMGQEVILRCVPISNHLYFYWYRQILGQKVEFLVSFYNNEISEKSEIFDDQFSVERPDGSNFTLKIRSTKLEDSAMYFCASSRQDPLSEAFFGQGTRLTVV.

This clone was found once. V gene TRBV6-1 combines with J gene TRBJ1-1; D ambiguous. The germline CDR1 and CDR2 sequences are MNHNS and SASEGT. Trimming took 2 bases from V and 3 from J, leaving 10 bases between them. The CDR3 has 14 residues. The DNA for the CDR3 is TGTGCCAGCAGTGAAACGTGGAGGGACACTGAAGCTTTCTTT. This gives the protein CASSETWRDTEAFF.

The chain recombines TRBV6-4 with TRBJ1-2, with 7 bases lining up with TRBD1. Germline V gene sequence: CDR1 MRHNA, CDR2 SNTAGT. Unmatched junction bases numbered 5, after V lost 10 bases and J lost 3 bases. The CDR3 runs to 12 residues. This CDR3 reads CATRDRYYGYTF. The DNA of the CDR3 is TGTGCCACCCGGGACAGATACTATGGCTACACCTTC.

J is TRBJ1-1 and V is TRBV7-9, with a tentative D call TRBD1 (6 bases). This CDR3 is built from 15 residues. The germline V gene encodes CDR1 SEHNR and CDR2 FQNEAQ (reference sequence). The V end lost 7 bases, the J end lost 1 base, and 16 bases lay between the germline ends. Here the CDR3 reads CASTKFLDRNTEAFF. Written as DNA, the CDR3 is TGTGCCAGCACCAAATTCCTGGACAGGAACACTGAAGCTTTCTTT.

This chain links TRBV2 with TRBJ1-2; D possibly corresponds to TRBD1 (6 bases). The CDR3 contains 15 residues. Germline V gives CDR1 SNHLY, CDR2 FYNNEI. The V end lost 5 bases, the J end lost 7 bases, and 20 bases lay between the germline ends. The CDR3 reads CASSRQVGPTIGYTF. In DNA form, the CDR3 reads TGTGCCAGCAGTCGACAGGTTGGACCCACTATTGGCTACACCTTC.

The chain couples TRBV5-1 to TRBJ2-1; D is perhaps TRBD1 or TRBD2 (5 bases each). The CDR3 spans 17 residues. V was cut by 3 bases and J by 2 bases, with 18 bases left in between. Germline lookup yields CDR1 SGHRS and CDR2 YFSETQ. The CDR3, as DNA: TGCGCCAGCAGCTCGACCTACGGGACCAACCCCTACAATGAGCAGTTCTTC. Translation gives CASSSTYGTNPYNEQFF.

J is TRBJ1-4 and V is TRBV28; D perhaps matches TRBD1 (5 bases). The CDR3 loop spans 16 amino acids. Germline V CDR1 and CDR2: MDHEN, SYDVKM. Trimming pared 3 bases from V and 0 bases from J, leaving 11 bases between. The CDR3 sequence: CASSLKQGTTNEKLFF. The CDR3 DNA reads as TGTGCCAGCAGTTTGAAGCAGGGTACAACTAATGAAAAACTGTTTTTT. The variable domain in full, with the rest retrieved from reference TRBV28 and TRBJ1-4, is DVKVTQSSRYLVKRTGEKVFLECVQDMDHENMFWYRQDPGLGLRLIYFSYDVKMKEKGDIPEGYSVSREKKERFSLILESASTNQTSMYLCASSLKQGTTNEKLFFGSGTQLSVL.

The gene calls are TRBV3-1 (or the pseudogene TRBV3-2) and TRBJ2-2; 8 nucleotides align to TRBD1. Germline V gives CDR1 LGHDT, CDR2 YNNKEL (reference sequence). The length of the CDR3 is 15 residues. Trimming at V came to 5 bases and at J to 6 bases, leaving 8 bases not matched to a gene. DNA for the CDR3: TGTGCCAGCAGCGCAGGGGGCGTAAAGGCCGGGGAGCTGTTTTTT. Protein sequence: CASSAGGVKAGELFF.

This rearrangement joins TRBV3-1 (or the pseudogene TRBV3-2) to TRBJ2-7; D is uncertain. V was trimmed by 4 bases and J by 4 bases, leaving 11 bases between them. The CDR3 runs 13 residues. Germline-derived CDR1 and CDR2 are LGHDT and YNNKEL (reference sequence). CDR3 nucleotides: TGTGCCAGCAGCCCTCCAAGCAAGTACGAGCAGTACTTC. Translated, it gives CASSPPSKYEQYF.

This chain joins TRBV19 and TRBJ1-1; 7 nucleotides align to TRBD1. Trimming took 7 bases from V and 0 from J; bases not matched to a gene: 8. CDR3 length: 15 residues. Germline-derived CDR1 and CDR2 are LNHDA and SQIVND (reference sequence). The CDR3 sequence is CASKPTGAVNTEAFF. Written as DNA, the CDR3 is TGTGCCAGTAAGCCTACAGGGGCCGTGAACACTGAAGCTTTCTTT. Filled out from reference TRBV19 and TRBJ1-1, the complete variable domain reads DGGITQSPKYLFRKEGQNVTLSCEQNLNHDAMYWYRQDPGQGLRLIYYSQIVNDFQKGDIAEGYSVSREKKESFPLTVTSAQKNPTAFYLCASKPTGAVNTEAFFGQGTRLTVV.

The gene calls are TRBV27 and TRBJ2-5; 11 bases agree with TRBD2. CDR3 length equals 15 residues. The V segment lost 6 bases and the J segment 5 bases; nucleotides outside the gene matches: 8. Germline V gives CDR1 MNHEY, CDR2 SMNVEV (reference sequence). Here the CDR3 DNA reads TGTGCCAGCAGCCCTAGGACTAGCGGGTTGGAGACCCAGTACTTC. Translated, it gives CASSPRTSGLETQYF.